These 27 T cell receptor beta chains originate from one sample sequenced in a study of blood T cell repertoires in COVID-19 (dated by TCRdb to 2019 to 2021). The library was generated by the immunoSEQ multiplex PCR assay. The table was pulled from immuneACCESS by TCRdb, which kept in-frame rearrangements only. Such tables lose some clones; where checked, under half of the loss comes from unresolved V genes, and the rest has no known cause. The sample table shows 250,000 to 300,000 clones, and roughly 89% are seen once. Of the sample, roughly 2.2% falls within the top ten clones. The sample taken for sequencing was peripheral blood. All receptors derive from a man aged 50 to 60 with acute or convalescent COVID-19.

This chain joins TRBV7-3 and TRBJ1-2, with no clear D. Trimming removed 2 bases at V and 5 bases at J, with 9 bases between. CDR3 length: 13 amino acids. CDR1 is SGHTA and CDR2 is FQGTGA in the germline V gene. CDR3 protein: CASSLATGYGYTF. CDR3 bases: TGTGCCAGCAGCTTAGCCACCGGGTATGGCTACACCTTC.

The rearrangement links TRBV12-3 or TRBV12-4 to TRBJ1-2, with D unresolved. The CDR3 has 11 residues. With 6 bases removed from V and 4 bases from J, the gap between germline ends came to 6 bases. The CDR3 DNA reads TGTGCCAGCAGCTCTCTCTATGGCTACACCTTC. Its translation is CASSSLYGYTF.

The chain has TRBV3-1 (or the pseudogene TRBV3-2) and TRBJ1-2; TRBD1 aligns across 7 bases. CDR1 and CDR2 (germline): LGHDT, YNNKEL (reference sequence). V shed 2 bases and J 4 bases; nucleotides not matched to a gene: 4. The CDR3 length is 14 residues. In nucleotides, the CDR3 is TGTGCCAGCAGCCAACCGACAGGGACCTATGGCTACACCTTC. Translated: CASSQPTGTYGYTF.

This rearrangement joins TRBV18 to TRBJ1-1; 9 bases fit TRBD1. V lost 3 bases, J lost 10 bases, and 9 bases stayed unmatched. Per germline, CDR1 KGHSH and CDR2 LQKENI. This CDR3 comprises 14 residues. CDR3 coding DNA: TGTGCCAGCTCACCCAGACAGGGGGAATCTGGAGCTTTCTTT. Protein product: CASSPRQGESGAFF.

V usage is TRBV5-4 and J usage is TRBJ2-1, with 13 bases lining up with TRBD2. The CDR3 loop spans 16 amino acids. Germline V gives CDR1 SGHNT, CDR2 YYREEE (reference sequence). V lost 4 bases, J lost 3 bases, and 4 bases stayed unmatched. CDR3 protein: CASSPRTSGGYNEQFF. DNA of the CDR3: TGTGCCAGCAGCCCAAGGACTAGCGGGGGCTACAATGAGCAGTTCTTC.

This clone has more than one count but fewer than ten. The J gene is TRBJ1-5, the V gene TRBV6-5; a weak D match, TRBD1 (6 bases). This CDR3 contains 13 residues. The V end lost 6 bases, the J end lost 3 bases, and 9 bases lay between the germline ends. Germline values: CDR1 MNHEY, CDR2 SVGAGI. This chain's CDR3 is CASSGQNNQPQHF. The DNA of the CDR3 is TGTGCCAGCAGCGGACAGAACAATCAGCCCCAGCATTTT.

CDR3 sequence: CASSPSAGGITEAFF. The CDR3 DNA reads as TGTGCCAGCAGTCCTTCCGCAGGGGGGATCACTGAAGCTTTCTTT. The V gene is TRBV25-1, the J gene TRBJ1-1; 7 bases are a match to TRBD1. This CDR3 has 15 amino acids. V lost 5 bases, J lost 4 bases, and 10 bases stayed unmatched. Germline CDR1 MGHDK, CDR2 SYGVNS.

The sample holds one count of this clone. This chain links TRBV14 with TRBJ1-1, with 10 nucleotides matching TRBD1. In germline, CDR1 is SGHDN, CDR2 FVKESK. The CDR3 spans 15 residues. The V segment lost 6 bases and the J segment 11 bases; nucleotides outside the gene matches: 15. CDR3: CASSRGQGGLSVAFF. The CDR3 DNA sequence: TGTGCCAGCAGTCGCGGACAGGGGGGACTATCGGTCGCTTTCTTT.

V is TRBV25-1 and J is TRBJ1-1; D perhaps matches TRBD1 (5 bases). Germline loops: CDR1 MGHDK, CDR2 SYGVNS. The V end lost 8 bases, the J end lost 2 bases, and 9 bases lay between the germline ends. The CDR3 runs 12 residues. CDR3 DNA: TGTGCCAGCTCTAGGGGCAACACTGAAGCTTTCTTT. Amino acid sequence: CASSRGNTEAFF.

V and J are TRBV20-1 and TRBJ2-7; D remains ambiguous. CDR1 is DFQATT and CDR2 is SNEGSKA in the germline V gene (reference sequence). V gave up 4 bases and J gave up 3 bases, with 4 bases separating them. The CDR3 runs 10 residues. CDR3 residues: CSATGYEQYF. The CDR3 DNA is TGCAGTGCTACCGGCTACGAGCAGTACTTC.

The gene calls are TRBV7-6 and TRBJ2-3, with TRBD2 matching 13 bases. V lost 3 bases and J lost 4; bases outside the gene matches: 4. Germline lookup yields CDR1 SGHVS and CDR2 FNYEAQ. CDR3 size: 16 residues. CDR3 amino acids: CASSFTSGGAADTQYF. The DNA for the CDR3 is TGTGCCAGCAGCTTTACTAGCGGGGGGGCCGCAGATACGCAGTATTTT.

The chain has TRBV30 and TRBJ1-3; TRBD1 aligns across 7 bases. This CDR3 is built from 13 residues. Germline CDR1 and CDR2: GTSNPN and SVGIG (reference sequence). The CDR3 loop reads CAGQDYPGNTIYF. The CDR3 DNA reads as TGTGCTGGACAGGACTACCCTGGAAACACCATATATTTT.

The genes are TRBV7-9 and TRBJ1-1; 10 nucleotides line up with TRBD1. V was pared by 5 bases and J by 1 base, with 4 bases of the junction left unmatched. CDR3 length equals 15 residues. Looked up from germline, CDR1 is SEHNR and CDR2 is FQNEAQ (reference sequence). The CDR3 region has the DNA TGTGCCAGCAGCCCGCGGACAGGGGGGAACACTGAAGCTTTCTTT. Protein sequence: CASSPRTGGNTEAFF.

The V call is TRBV7-2, the J call TRBJ1-2, with D possibly TRBD1 on 6 matching bases. The CDR3 length is 12 residues. The germline V and J ends were trimmed by 5 bases and 6 bases, with 10 bases remaining between them. Germline V gene lookup returns CDR1 SGHTA and CDR2 FQGNSA. CDR3 bases: TGTGCCAGCAGCACGGGGACAAATGGCTACACCTTC. This codes for CASSTGTNGYTF.

The J gene is TRBJ1-6, the V gene TRBV6-5, with D hard to call. V was clipped by 0 bases and J by 8 bases, with 14 bases between them. The length of the CDR3 is 16 residues. The germline gives CDR1 MNHEY, CDR2 SVGAGI. The CDR3 region is CASSYSQLQVDSPLHF. CDR3 bases: TGTGCCAGCAGTTACTCTCAACTTCAGGTTGATTCACCCCTCCACTTT.

The rearrangement joins TRBV4-2 to TRBJ2-3, with D perhaps matching TRBD2 (7 bases). The CDR3 sequence is 15 residues long. Germline V lookup: CDR1 LGHNA, CDR2 YNFKEQ. V lost 0 bases, J lost 3 bases, and 10 bases lay in between. The CDR3 nucleotides read TGTGCCAGCAGCCAAGATCGGGGGGCAACAGATACGCAGTATTTT. It translates to CASSQDRGATDTQYF.

With regard to this clone: Its ends do not fully match the called genes, so a read error is possible. The chain combines TRBV9 with TRBJ2-7; perhaps TRBD1 as D (6 bases). This CDR3 region has 12 residues. Germline V CDR1 and CDR2: SGDLS, YYNGEE. CDR3 loop: CASSASDSHLRF. The DNA of the CDR3 is TGTGCCAGCAGCGCCTCGGACAGCCACCTACGCTTC. Complete variable domain (other parts from reference TRBV9 and TRBJ2-7): DSGVTQTPKHLITATGQRVTLRCSPRSGDLSVYWYQQSLDQGLQFLIQYYNGEERAKGNILERFSAQQFPDLHSELNLSSLELGDSALYFCASSASDSHLRFGPGTRLTVT.

J is TRBJ2-1 and V is TRBV7-3; D remains unclear. Deletions cut 0 bases from V and 9 bases from J, with 15 bases between. This CDR3 has 15 residues. Germline loops: CDR1 SGHTA, CDR2 FQGTGA. In DNA form, the CDR3 reads TGTGCCAGCAGCTTAACCCCCCGCAGCGCCGGTGAGCAGTTCTTC. Protein sequence: CASSLTPRSAGEQFF.

The genes are TRBV5-6 and TRBJ2-4; 12 nucleotides agree with TRBD2. The CDR3 is made up of 18 amino acids. Germline V CDR1 and CDR2: SGHDT, YYEEEE. V lost 3 bases, J lost 0 bases, and 7 bases stayed unmatched. CDR3 residues: CASSSSLAGGLAKNIQYF. The CDR3, as DNA: TGTGCCAGCAGCTCCTCACTAGCGGGGGGACTAGCCAAAAACATTCAGTACTTC.

V gene TRBV7-9 combines with J gene TRBJ2-7, with 7 bases fitting TRBD1. The V gene's germline CDR1 is SEHNR and CDR2 FQNEAQ (reference sequence). This CDR3 is built from 15 residues. V gave up 5 bases and J gave up 4 bases; unmatched junction bases: 11. In DNA form, the CDR3 reads TGTGCCAGCAGCCTGGGACAGAGATACGAATACGAGCAGTACTTC. It translates to CASSLGQRYEYEQYF.

The chain is built from TRBV20-1 and TRBJ2-1; TRBD1 is a possible D gene (6 bases). This CDR3 has 18 amino acids. Trimming stripped 3 bases from V and 8 bases from J, with 29 bases between. Germline assignment: CDR1 DFQATT and CDR2 SNEGSKA (reference sequence). In DNA form, the CDR3 reads TGCAGTGCTAGTGAGGCAGGCAGGGGTCCGGGGTCAGATGATGAGCAGTTCTTC. It codes for CSASEAGRGPGSDDEQFF.

This clone was counted a few times. The chain joins TRBV5-1 to TRBJ2-2, with 12 bases identical to TRBD2. The ends lost 1 base at V and 3 bases at J; junction bases unmatched: 1. This CDR3 is 16 amino acids long. Per the germline V gene, CDR1 is SGHRS and CDR2 is YFSETQ. As DNA, the CDR3 is TGCGCCAGCAGCTTGAGACTAGCGGGGGACACCGGGGAGCTGTTTTTT. It codes for CASSLRLAGDTGELFF.

The chain links TRBV9 to TRBJ1-1; tentatively, D is TRBD1 (5 bases). This CDR3 is built from 14 residues. CDR1 SGDLS and CDR2 YYNGEE come from the germline V gene. The V end was cut by 2 bases, the J end by 4 bases, with 12 bases between. The CDR3, as DNA: TGTGCCAGCAGCGTTGGGCAGGGAAGCACTGAAGCTTTCTTT. It codes for CASSVGQGSTEAFF.

This sequence joins TRBV9 and TRBJ2-1; perhaps TRBD1 as D (5 bases). CDR3 length: 17 amino acids. The germline CDR1 and CDR2 sequences are SGDLS and YYNGEE. The V gene lost 0 bases and the J gene lost 3 bases, with 16 bases spanning the gap. CDR3 sequence: CASSVEPGQGSYNEQFF. CDR3 in DNA: TGTGCCAGCAGCGTAGAACCCGGGCAGGGTAGCTACAATGAGCAGTTCTTC.

This clone was picked up one time. The gene calls are TRBV19 and TRBJ2-1; 8 bases align to TRBD2. Germline values: CDR1 LNHDA, CDR2 SQIVND (reference sequence). With 6 bases clipped from V and 4 bases from J, the junction kept 8 bases outside the gene matches. CDR3 length: 15 amino acids. As DNA, the CDR3 is TGTGCCAGTAGCATTCCGGGGGGGGTATACAATGAGCAGTTCTTC. This codes for CASSIPGGVYNEQFF.

This chain uses TRBV29-1 with TRBJ1-2, with TRBD1 matching 7 bases. In germline, CDR1 is SQVTM, CDR2 ANQGSEA. There are 11 residues in the CDR3. J gave up 6 bases and V 5 bases, and 3 bases lay outside the gene matches. The CDR3 region is CSVLTGNGYTF. CDR3 in DNA: TGCAGCGTTTTGACAGGGAATGGCTACACCTTC.

The chain couples TRBV9 to TRBJ2-2, with unresolved D. Germline V gene data show CDR1 as SGDLS and CDR2 as YYNGEE. Trimming took 9 bases from V and 1 from J, leaving 13 bases between them. This CDR3 is built from 14 residues. The CDR3 loop is CANHKRENTGELFF. CDR3 sequence (DNA): TGTGCCAACCACAAGCGAGAGAACACCGGGGAGCTGTTTTTT.